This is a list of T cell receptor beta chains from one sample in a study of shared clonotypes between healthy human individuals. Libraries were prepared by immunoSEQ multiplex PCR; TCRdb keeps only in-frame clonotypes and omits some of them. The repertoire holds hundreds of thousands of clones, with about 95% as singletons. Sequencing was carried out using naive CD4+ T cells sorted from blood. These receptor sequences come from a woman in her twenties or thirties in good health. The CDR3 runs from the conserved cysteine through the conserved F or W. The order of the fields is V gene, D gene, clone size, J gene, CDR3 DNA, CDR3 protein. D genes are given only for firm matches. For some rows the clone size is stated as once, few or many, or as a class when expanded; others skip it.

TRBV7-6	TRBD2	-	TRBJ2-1	TGTGCCAGCAGCTTAATGAGGACTAGCCCTGAGCAGTTCTTC	CASSLMRTSPEQFF
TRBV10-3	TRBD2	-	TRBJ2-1	TGTGCCATCAGTGAGCTGGCTAGCGGCGAGGGGTGTGAGCAGTTCTTC	CAISELASGEGCEQFF
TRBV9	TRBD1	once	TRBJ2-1	TGTGCCAGCAGCGCGAGGGACAGGGGATCCAATGAGCAGTTCTTC	CASSARDRGSNEQFF
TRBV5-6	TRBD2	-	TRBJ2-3	TGTGCCAGCAGCCCGGGACTAGCGGTTACAGATACGCAGTATTTT	CASSPGLAVTDTQYF
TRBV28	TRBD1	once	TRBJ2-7	TGTGCCAGCACTCCGGGACAGGCCTCCTACGAGCAGTACTTC	CASTPGQASYEQYF
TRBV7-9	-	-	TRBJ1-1	TGTGCCAGCAGCCCGCGACAGAACACTGAAGCTTTCTTT	CASSPRQNTEAFF
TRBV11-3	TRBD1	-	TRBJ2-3	TGTGCCAGCAGCTTACAGGGGGCGGTGACAGATACGCAGTATTTT	CASSLQGAVTDTQYF
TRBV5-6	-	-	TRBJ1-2	TGTGCCAGCAGCTTGATTCGAGGGAAGGATGGCTACACCTTC	CASSLIRGKDGYTF
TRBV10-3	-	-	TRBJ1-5	TGTGCCATCGGGGAGGTTGATCAGCCCCAGCATTTT	CAIGEVDQPQHF
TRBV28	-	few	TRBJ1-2	TGTGCCAGCAGTTTATTCAGGGACTATGGCTACACCTTC	CASSLFRDYGYTF
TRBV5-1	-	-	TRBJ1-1	TGCGCCAGCAGCTTGTGGGGGGGGCGAGGCACTGAAGCTTTCTTT	CASSLWGGRGTEAFF
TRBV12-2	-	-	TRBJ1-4	TGTGCAAGTCGCCCCCTTCGAACGGGACAGGGGATTTTCCAAAATGAAAAACTGTTTTTT	CASRPLRTGQGIFQNEKLFF
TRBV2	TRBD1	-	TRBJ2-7	TGTGCCAGCATGCTATGGCAGGGGGCCCACGAGCAGTACTTC	CASMLWQGAHEQYF
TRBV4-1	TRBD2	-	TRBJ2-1	TGCGCCAGCACCCCTCGGGCTAGCGGGAAAATCCCCTACAATGAGCAGTTCTTC	CASTPRASGKIPYNEQFF
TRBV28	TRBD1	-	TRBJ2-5	TGTGCCAGCAGTATACCGGGACAGGGACGAACGAAAGAGACCCAGTACTTC	CASSIPGQGRTKETQYF
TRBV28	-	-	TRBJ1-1	TGTGCCAGCAGTTACGGGGATTATCGAGCGAACACTGAAGCTTTCTTT	CASSYGDYRANTEAFF
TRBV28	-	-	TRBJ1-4	TGTGCCAGCAGTTATCACGATGCAACTAATGAAAAACTGTTTTTT	CASSYHDATNEKLFF
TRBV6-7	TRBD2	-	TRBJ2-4	TGTGCCAGCATCACAATCGGGGACTACCCCGGGAGGTATGGCAAAAACATTCAGTACTTC	CASITIGDYPGRYGKNIQYF
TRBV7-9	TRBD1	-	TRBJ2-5	TGTGCCAGCAGCTCCCGGACAGGGCGAGAGACCCAGTACTTC	CASSSRTGRETQYF
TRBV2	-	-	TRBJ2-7	TGTGCCGGTCGGGACTTAAACTACGAGCAGTACTTC	CAGRDLNYEQYF
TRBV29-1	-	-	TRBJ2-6	TGCAGCGTTAGGGGGATTAGAGGGTCTGGGGCCAACGTCCTGACTTTC	CSVRGIRGSGANVLTF
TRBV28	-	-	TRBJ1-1	TGTGCCAGCAGTTTATATGGCAGGGAGAACACTGAAGCTTTCTTT	CASSLYGRENTEAFF